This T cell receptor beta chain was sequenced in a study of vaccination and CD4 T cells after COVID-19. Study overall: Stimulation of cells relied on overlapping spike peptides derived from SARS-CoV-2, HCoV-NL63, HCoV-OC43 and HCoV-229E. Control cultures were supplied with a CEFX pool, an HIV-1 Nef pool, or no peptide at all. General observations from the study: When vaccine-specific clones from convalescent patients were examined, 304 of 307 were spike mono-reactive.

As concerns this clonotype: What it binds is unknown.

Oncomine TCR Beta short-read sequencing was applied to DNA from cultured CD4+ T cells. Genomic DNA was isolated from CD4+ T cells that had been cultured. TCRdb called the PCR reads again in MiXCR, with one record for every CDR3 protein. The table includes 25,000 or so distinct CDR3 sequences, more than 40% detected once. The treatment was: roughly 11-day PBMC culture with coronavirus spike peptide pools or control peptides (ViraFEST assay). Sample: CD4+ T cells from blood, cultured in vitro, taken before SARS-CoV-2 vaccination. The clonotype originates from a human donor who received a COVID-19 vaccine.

The CDR3, as DNA: TGTGCCAGCAGCTTAATGGGACAGGGGCCCGGGGGCTATGGCTACACCTTC. It codes for CASSLMGQGPGGYGYTF. The gene calls are TRBV7-9 and TRBJ1-2; 10 nucleotides agree with TRBD1. This CDR3 comprises 17 residues. Looked up from germline, CDR1 is SEHNR and CDR2 is FQNEAQ (reference sequence). The V and J ends lost 2 bases and 4 bases, in that order; junction bases with no gene match: 10. Full variable domain (remainder filled in from reference TRBV7-9 and TRBJ1-2): DTGVSQNPRHKITKRGQNVTFRCDPISEHNRLYWYRQTLGQGPEFLTYFQNEAQLEKSRLLSDRFSAERPKGSFSTLEIQRTEQGDSAMYLCASSLMGQGPGGYGYTFGSGTRLTVV.